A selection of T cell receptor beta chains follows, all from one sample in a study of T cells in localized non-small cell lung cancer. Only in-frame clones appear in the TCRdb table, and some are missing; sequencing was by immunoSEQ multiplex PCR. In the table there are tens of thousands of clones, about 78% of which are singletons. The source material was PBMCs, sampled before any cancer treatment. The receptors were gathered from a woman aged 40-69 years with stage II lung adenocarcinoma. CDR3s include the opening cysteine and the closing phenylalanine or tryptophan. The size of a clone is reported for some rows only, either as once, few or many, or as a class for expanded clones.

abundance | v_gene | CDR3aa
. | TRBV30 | CAWRRGGSYNSPLHF
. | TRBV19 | CASSGSGVSTEAFF
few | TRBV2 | CASTLTGDMVYGNTIYF
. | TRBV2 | CASSLTGREQYF
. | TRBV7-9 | CASSFNFDTSGNTIYF
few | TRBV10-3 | CAISESRDGHQPQHF
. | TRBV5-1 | CASSPGTVLGTYGYTF
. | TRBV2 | CASIQDWGETQYF
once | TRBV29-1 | CSVAPGGSNQPQHF
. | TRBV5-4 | CASSLAGTARNIQYF
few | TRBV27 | CASRPPGMDQPQHF
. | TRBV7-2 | CASSDPPASYEQYF
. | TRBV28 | CASSPSLVYADTQYF
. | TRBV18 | CASSQGFGNTGELFF
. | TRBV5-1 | CASSQGGVEETQYF
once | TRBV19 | CAVGRGMNTGELFF
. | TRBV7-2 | CASGFFGSSGQKNIQYF
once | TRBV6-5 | CASSPSGSYNEQFF
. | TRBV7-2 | CASRAGGTSGNTIYF
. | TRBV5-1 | CASRPGLDSGELFF
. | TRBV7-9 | CASSLKQAARDTQYF
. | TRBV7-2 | CASSLGGEFNEKLFF
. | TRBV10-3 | CAISEPGQRNTEAFF
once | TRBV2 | CASSPTDYNEQFF
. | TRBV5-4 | CASSSSGAGGYGYTF
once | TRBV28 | CASSFSRTVEAFF
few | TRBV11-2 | CASSPSTNEKLFF
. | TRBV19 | CASSIGVANTGELFF
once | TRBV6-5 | CASSYGGGSYEQYF
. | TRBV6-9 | CASSFGVSYGYTF
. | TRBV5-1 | CASSLGTGTGVNEQFF
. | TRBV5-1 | CASSSDGAETQYF
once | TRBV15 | CATSRLDSNTGELFF
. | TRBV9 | CASSTPAQGARGVSEAFF
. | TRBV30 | CAWRSYGTSSYNEQFF
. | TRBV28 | CASSFSGASQPQHF
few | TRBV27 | CASSLSGTGGETQYF
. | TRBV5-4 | CASSFSGLTEAFF
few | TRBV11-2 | CASSPPGHQYTGELFF